The subject of this entry is one T cell receptor (beta chain). Reprocessing the 5' RACE reads, TCRdb reports a single entry for every CDR3 protein and omits DNA. Its listing shows about 400,000 distinct CDR3 sequences. From germline, CDR1 is ENHRY and CDR2 SYGVKD. The CDR3 runs to 15 residues. This record comes from a study of T cells expressing NK-cell markers. At the level of the study: All TCR beta repertoires analysed originated from sorted CD3+CD56+NKG2C+, CD3+CD56+NKG2C- and CD3+CD56-NKG2C+ T cells.

Sequenced sample: blood T cells: a sorted CD56 or NKG2C T cell subset, CD4+ or CD8+ T cells, or bulk PBMC T cells (not recorded which). J is TRBJ2-1 and V is TRBV10-3; absent DNA, TCRdb's TRBD2 call cannot be checked. The TCR comes from a woman aged 45-60 years in good health. The CDR3 sequence is CAISAAQRAHNEQFF.